These T cell receptor beta chains were read from a single sample in a study of technical replicates of blood from a few donors. The data were produced by immunoSEQ multiplex PCR, yet TCRdb's version contains in-frame clones alone and is incomplete. The data show 80,000 to 90,000 clones, approximately 94% seen once. The sequencing sample was made of T cells isolated from PBMCs. The receptors were gathered from a human donor in good health. Both conserved end residues are part of each CDR3.

TRBV7-9	TRBJ2-7	CASSLGGAHYEQYF
TRBV7-8	TRBJ2-7	CASSLEGRGSREQYF
TRBV28	TRBJ2-2	CASSLALAGVWTGELFF
TRBV19	TRBJ2-1	CASNLRGRHEQFF
TRBV5-6	TRBJ1-2	CASSLGLAGSDYGYTF
TRBV7-4	TRBJ2-7	CASSPAKLAGSREQYF
TRBV30	TRBJ1-5	CAWSPGEGQPQHF
TRBV6-5	TRBJ1-4	CASRGQGATNEKLFF
TRBV6-6	TRBJ2-1	CASRTAGGLAYNEQFF
TRBV25-1	-	CASSEWRTGNEQYF
TRBV13	TRBJ2-7	CASSLTGNLLSYEQYF
TRBV7-9	TRBJ1-4	CASSLGTGGATNEKLFF
TRBV7-2	TRBJ2-3	CASSLSRGDTQYF
TRBV5-4	TRBJ2-5	CASSEGGEETQYF
TRBV4-1	TRBJ1-3	CASSQSGLSGNTIYF
TRBV6-5	TRBJ1-1	CASSYSGSTEAFF
TRBV2	TRBJ1-3	CAVTGTASSRNTIYF
TRBV5-6	TRBJ2-3	CASTRPGADNTDTQYF
TRBV7-7	TRBJ2-5	CASSFGLAGGPQYF
TRBV4-1	TRBJ1-6	CASSQVGAGQPPLHF
TRBV27	TRBJ1-1	CASSLYRWNTEAFF
TRBV18	TRBJ1-6	CASSPYPGGSYNSPLHF
TRBV5-4	TRBJ2-7	CASTPGGTGDTEQYF
TRBV9	TRBJ2-5	CASSVQDNQETQYF
TRBV28	TRBJ2-1	CASSLLAGPLSNEQFF
TRBV28	TRBJ2-7	CASSFSGLEQYF
TRBV7-9	TRBJ1-5	CASSPPGGLQPQHF
TRBV10-2	TRBJ2-7	CASTVGLASYEQYF
TRBV7-9	TRBJ2-3	CASSLPQGAPPDTQYF
TRBV30	TRBJ1-5	CAFSRGGGQPQHF
TRBV6-1	TRBJ2-1	CASIPGYLNEQFF
TRBV19	TRBJ1-2	CASTVRGGPGLGYTF
TRBV5-6	TRBJ1-1	CASSSHGEAFF
TRBV6-1	TRBJ2-5	CASSEFPSFRSGLETQYF
TRBV28	TRBJ2-2	CASSTSQTAGELFF
TRBV10-3	TRBJ2-5	CAISEFPAGFQETQYF
TRBV5-4	TRBJ1-2	CASSLEPGLGGYGYTF
TRBV19	TRBJ1-2	CASRDREYVDYTF
TRBV7-9	TRBJ1-4	CASSLGGRGNEKLFF
TRBV7-9	TRBJ2-3	CASSTGASGGTDTQYF
TRBV19	TRBJ1-6	CASSPRDSPNSPLHF
TRBV19	TRBJ2-3	CASSIRAVRTDTQYF
TRBV10-3	TRBJ1-2	CAISDSSERYGYTF
TRBV5-1	TRBJ2-7	CASFPPGGEQYF
TRBV7-4	TRBJ2-5	CASSCARLCGGAETQYF
TRBV9	TRBJ2-3	CASSTSTSGGAYATQYF
TRBV5-1	TRBJ2-1	CASSFWDFNEQFF
TRBV5-4	TRBJ1-2	CASSLGGTGGGFYTF
TRBV7-9	TRBJ2-5	CASSRHQETQYF